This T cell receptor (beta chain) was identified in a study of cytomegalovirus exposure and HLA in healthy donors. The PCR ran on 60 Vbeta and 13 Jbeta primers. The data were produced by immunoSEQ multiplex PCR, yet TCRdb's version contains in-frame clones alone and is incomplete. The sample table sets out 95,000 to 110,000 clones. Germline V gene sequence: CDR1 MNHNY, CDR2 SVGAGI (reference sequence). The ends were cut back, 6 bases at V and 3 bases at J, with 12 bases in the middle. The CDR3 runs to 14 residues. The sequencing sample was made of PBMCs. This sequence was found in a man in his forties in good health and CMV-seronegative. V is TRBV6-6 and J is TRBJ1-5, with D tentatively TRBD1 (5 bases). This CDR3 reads CASSPDTHNQPQHF. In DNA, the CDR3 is TGTGCCAGCAGCCCGGACACCCACAATCAGCCCCAGCATTTT.